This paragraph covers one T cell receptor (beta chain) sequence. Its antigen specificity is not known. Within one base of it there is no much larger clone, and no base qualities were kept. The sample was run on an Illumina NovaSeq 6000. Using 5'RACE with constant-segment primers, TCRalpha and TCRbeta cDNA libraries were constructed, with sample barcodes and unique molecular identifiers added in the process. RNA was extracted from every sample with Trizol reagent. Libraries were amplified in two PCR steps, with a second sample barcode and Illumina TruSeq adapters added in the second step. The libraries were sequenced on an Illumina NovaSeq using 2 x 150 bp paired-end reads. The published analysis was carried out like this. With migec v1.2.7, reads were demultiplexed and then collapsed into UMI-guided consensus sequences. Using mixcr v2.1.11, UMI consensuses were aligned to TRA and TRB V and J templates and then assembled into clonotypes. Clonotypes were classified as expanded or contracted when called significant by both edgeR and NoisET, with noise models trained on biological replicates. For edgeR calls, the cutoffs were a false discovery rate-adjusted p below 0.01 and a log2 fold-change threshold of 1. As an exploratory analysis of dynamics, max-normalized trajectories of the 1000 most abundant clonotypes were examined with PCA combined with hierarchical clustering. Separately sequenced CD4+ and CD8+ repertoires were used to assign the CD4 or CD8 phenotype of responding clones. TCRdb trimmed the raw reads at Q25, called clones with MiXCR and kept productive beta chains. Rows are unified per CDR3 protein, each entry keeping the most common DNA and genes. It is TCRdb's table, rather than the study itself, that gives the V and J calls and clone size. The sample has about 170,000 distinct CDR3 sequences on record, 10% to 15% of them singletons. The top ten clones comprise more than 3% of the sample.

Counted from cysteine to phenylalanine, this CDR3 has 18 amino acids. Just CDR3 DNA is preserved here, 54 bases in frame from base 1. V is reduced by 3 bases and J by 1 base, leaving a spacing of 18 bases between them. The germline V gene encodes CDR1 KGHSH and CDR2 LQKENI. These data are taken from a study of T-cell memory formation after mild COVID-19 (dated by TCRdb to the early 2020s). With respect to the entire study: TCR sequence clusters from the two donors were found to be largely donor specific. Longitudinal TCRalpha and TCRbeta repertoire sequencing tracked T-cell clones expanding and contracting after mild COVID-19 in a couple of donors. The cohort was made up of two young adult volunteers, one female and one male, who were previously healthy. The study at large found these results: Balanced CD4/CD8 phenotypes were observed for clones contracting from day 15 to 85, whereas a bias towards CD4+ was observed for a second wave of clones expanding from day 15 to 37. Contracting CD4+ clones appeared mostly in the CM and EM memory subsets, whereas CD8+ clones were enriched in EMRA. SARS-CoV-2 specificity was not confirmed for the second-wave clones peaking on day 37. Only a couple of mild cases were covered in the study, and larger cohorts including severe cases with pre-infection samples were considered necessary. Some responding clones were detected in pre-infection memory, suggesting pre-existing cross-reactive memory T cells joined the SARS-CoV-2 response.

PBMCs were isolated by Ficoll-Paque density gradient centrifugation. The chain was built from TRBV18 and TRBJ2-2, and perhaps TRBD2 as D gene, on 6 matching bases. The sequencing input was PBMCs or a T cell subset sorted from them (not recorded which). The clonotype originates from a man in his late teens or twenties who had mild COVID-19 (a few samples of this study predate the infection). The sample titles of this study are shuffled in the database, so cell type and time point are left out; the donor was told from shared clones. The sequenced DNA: TGTGCCAGCTCACCCAGCAGCGGGCTAATCGGGAACACCGGGGAGCTGTTTTTT. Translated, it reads CASSPSSGLIGNTGELFF.